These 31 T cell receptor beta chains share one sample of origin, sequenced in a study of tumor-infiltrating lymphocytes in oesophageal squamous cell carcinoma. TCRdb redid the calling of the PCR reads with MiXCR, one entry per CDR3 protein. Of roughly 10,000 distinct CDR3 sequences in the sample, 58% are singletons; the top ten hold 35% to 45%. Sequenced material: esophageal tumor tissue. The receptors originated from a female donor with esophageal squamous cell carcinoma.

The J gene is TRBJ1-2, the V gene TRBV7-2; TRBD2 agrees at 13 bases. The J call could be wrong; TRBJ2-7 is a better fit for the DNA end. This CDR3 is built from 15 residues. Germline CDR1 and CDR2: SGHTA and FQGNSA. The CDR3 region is CASSPAGLAGAEQYF. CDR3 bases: TGTGCCAGCAGCCCCGCCGGACTAGCGGGAGCCGAGCAGTACTTC.

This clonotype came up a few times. The CDR3 DNA reads TGTGCCAGCAGCTCTAATAGCGGGAGGATCAATGAGCAGTTCTTC. Translation gives CASSSNSGRINEQFF. The V call is TRBV7-2, the J call TRBJ2-1; 10 bases line up with TRBD2. Trimming took 4 bases from V and 6 from J; bases not matched to a gene: 6. Per the germline V gene, CDR1 is SGHTA and CDR2 is FQGNSA. This CDR3 region has 15 residues.

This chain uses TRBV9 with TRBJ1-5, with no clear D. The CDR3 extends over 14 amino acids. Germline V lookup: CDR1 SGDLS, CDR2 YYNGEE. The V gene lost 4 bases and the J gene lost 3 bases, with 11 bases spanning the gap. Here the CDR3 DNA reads TGTGCCAGCAGCTCGGACGGAATCAATCAGCCCCAGCATTTT. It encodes CASSSDGINQPQHF.

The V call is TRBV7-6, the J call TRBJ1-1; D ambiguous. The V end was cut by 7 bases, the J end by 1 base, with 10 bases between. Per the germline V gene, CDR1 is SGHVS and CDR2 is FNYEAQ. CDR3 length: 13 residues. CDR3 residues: CASKRTGNTEAFF. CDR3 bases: TGTGCCAGCAAAAGGACGGGGAACACTGAAGCTTTCTTT.

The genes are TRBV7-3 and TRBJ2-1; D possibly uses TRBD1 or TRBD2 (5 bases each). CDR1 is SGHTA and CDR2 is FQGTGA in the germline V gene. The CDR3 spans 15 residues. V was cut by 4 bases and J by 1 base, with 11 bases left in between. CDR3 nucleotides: TGTGCCAGCAGCTCAAGTGGGGGTTCCTACAATGAGCAGTTCTTC. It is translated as CASSSSGGSYNEQFF.

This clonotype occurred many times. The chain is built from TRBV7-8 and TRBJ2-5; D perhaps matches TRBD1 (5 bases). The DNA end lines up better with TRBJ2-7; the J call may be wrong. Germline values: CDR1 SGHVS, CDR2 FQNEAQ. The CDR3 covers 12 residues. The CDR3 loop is CASRTGPYEQYF. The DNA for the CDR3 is TGTGCCAGCAGAACAGGACCCTACGAGCAGTACTTC.

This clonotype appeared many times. The CDR3 bases are TGTGCCAGCAGCTTGTTCCAGGGACCTTCCTACGAGCAGTACTTC. Protein: CASSLFQGPSYEQYF. The gene calls are TRBV7-8 and TRBJ2-1; D might be TRBD1 or TRBD2, each matching 5 bases. TRBJ2-7 explains the end of the DNA better; the J call may be wrong. This CDR3 is built from 15 residues. Germline lookup yields CDR1 SGHVS and CDR2 FQNEAQ.

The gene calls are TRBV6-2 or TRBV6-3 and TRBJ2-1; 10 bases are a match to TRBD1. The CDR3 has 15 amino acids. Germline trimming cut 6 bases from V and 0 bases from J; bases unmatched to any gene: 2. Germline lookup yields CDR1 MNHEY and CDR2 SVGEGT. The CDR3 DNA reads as TGTGCCAGCAGGTGGACAGGGGGCTCCTACAATGAGCAGTTCTTC. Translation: CASRWTGGSYNEQFF.

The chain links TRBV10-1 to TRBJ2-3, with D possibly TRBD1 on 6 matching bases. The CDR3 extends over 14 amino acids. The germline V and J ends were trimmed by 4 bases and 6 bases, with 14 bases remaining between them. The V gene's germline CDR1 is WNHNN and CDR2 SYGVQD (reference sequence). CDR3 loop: CASSVGAMADTQYF. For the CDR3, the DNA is TGCGCCAGCAGTGTGGGGGCTATGGCTGATACGCAGTATTTT.

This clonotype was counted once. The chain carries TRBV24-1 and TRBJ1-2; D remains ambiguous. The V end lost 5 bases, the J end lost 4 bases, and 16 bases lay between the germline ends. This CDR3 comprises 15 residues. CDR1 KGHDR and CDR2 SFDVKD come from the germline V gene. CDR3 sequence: CATSGPLGSGYGYTF. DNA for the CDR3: TGTGCCACCAGTGGCCCCTTAGGCTCTGGCTATGGCTACACCTTC.

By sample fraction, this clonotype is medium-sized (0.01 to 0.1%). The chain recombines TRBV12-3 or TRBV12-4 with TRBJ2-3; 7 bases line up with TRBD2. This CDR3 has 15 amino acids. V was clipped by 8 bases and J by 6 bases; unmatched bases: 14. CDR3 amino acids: CASGKGGGLVDTQYF. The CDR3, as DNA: TGTGCCAGCGGAAAGGGAGGAGGACTAGTGGATACGCAGTATTTT.

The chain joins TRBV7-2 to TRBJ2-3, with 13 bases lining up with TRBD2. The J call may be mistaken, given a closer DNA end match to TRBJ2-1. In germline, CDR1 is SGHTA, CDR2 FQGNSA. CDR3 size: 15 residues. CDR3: CASRQGLAGNNEQFF. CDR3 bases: TGTGCCAGCAGACAGGGACTAGCGGGGAACAATGAGCAGTTCTTC.

CDR3 sequence reads: CASSLEGQTNNEQFF. The CDR3 nucleotides read TGTGCCAGCAGCTTAGAGGGACAGACAAACAATGAGCAGTTCTTC. V usage is TRBV7-2 and J usage is TRBJ2-5; 7 nucleotides agree with TRBD1. TRBJ2-1 explains the end of the DNA better; the J call may be wrong. The V gene's germline CDR1 is SGHTA and CDR2 FQGNSA. This CDR3 has 15 amino acids.

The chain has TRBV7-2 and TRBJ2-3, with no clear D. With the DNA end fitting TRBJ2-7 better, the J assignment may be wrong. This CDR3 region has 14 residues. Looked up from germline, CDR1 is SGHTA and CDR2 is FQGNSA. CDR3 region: CASSLWSQSYEQYF. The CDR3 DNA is TGTGCCAGCAGCTTATGGTCACAGTCCTACGAGCAGTACTTC.

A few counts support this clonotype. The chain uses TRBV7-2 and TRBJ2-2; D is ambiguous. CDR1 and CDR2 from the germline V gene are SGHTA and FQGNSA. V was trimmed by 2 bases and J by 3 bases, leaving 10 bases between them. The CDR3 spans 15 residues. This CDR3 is CASSLSYEYTGELFF. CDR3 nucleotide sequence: TGTGCCAGCAGCTTATCCTATGAATACACCGGGGAGCTGTTTTTT.

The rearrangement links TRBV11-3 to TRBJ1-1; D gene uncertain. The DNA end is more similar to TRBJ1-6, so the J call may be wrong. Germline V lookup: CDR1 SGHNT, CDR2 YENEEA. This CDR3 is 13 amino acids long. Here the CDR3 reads CASSLDGDSPLHF. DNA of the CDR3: TGTGCCAGCAGCTTAGACGGGGATTCACCCCTCCACTTT.

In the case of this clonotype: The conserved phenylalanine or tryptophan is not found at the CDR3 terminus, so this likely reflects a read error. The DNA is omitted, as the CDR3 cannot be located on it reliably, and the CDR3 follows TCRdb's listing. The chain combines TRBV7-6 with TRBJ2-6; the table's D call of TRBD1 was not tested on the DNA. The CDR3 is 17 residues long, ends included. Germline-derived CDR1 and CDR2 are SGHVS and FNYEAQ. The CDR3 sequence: CASSLGYGRNYEQYFGA.

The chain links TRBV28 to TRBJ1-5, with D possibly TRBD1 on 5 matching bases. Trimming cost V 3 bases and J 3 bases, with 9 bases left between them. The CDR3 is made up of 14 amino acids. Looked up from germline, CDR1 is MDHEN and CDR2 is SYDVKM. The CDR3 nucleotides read TGTGCCAGCAGTTTGCGGGACTTCAATCAGCCCCAGCATTTT. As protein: CASSLRDFNQPQHF.

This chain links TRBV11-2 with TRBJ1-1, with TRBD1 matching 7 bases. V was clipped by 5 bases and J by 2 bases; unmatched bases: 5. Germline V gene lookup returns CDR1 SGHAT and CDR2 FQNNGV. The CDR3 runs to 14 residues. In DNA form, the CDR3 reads TGTGCCAGCAGCACCTACAGGGGTAACACTGAAGCTTTCTTT. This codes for CASSTYRGNTEAFF.

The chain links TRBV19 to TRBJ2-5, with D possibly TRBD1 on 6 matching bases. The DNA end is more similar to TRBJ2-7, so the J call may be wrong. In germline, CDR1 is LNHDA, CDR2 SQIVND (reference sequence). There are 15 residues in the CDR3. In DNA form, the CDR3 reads TGTGCCAGTAGTACAAAACGACAGGATACCTACGAGCAGTACTTC. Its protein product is CASSTKRQDTYEQYF.

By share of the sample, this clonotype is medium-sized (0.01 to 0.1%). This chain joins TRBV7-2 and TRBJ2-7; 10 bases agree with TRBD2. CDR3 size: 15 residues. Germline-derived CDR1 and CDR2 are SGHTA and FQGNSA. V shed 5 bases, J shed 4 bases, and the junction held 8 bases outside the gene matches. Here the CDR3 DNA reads TGTGCCAGCAGCCTTGGGGTAGCGGGGGGTTACGAGCAGTACTTC. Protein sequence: CASSLGVAGGYEQYF.

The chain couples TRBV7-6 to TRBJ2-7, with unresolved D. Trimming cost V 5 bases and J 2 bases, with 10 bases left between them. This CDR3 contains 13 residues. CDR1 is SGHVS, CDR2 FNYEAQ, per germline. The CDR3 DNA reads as TGTGCCAGCAGCCCTGGGCCCCCCTACGAGCAGTACTTC. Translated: CASSPGPPYEQYF.

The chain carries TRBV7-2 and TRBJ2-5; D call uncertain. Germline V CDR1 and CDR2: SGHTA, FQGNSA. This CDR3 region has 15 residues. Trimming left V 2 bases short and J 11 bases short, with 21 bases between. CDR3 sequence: CASSLSLMSTDTQYF. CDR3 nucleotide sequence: TGTGCCAGCAGCTTATCGTTAATGAGCACAGATACGCAGTACTTC. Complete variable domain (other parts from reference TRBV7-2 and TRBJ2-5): GAGVSQSPSNKVTEKGKDVELRCDPISGHTALYWYRQSLGQGLEFLIYFQGNSAPDKSGLPSDRFSAERTGGSVSTLTIQRTQQEDSAVYLCASSLSLMSTDTQYFGPGTRLLVL.

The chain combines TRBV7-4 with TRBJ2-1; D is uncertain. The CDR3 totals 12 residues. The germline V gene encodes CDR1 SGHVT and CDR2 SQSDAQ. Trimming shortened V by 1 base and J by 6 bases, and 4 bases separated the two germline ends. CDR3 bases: TGTGCCAGCAGCTTAGACGTCAATGAGCAGTTCTTC. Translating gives CASSLDVNEQFF.

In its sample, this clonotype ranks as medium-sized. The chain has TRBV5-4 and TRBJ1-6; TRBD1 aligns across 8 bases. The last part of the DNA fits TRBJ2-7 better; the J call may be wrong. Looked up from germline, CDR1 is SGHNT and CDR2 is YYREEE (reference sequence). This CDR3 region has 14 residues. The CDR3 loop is CASSSGGLTYEQYF. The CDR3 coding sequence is TGTGCCAGCAGCTCAGGGGGCTTGACCTACGAGCAGTACTTC.

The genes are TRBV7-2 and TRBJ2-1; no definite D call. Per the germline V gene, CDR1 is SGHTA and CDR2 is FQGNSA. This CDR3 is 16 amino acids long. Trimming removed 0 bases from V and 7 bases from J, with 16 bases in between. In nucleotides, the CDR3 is TGTGCCAGCAGCTTAGCGGCGAGAAGGCTGGGGAATGAGCAGTTCTTC. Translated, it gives CASSLAARRLGNEQFF.

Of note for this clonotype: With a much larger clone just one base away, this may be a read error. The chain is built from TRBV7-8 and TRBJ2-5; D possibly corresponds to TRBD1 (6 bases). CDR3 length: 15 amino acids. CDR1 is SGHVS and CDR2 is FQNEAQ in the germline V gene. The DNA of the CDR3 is TGTGCCAGCAGCTTAGCTCTTACAGGGAACTATGGCTACATCTTC. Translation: CASSLALTGNYGYIF.

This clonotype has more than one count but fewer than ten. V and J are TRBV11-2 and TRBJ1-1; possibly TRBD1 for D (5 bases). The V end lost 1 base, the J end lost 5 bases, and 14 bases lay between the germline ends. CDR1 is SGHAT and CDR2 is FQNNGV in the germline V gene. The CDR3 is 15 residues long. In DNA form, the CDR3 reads TGTGCCAGCAGCTTAGTTCTGGGGGTTGGTACTGAAGCTTTCTTT. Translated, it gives CASSLVLGVGTEAFF.

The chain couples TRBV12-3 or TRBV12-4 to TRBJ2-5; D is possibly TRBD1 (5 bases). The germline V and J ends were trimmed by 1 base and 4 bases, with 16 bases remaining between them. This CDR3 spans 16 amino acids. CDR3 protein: CASSLVSGRLLETQYF. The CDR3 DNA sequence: TGTGCCAGCAGTTTAGTTTCAGGGCGCTTGTTAGAGACCCAGTACTTC.

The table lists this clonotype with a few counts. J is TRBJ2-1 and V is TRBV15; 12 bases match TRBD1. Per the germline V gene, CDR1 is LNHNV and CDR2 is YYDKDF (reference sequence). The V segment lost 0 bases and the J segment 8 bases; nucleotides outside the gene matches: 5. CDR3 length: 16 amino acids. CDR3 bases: TGTGCCACCAGCAGAGATCGGGACAGGGGGCAAGATGAGCAGTTCTTC. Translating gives CATSRDRDRGQDEQFF. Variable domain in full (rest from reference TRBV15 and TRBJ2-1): DAMVIQNPRYQVTQFGKPVTLSCSQTLNHNVMYWYQQKSSQAPKLLFHYYDKDFNNEADTPDNFQSRRPNTSFCFLDIRSPGLGDTAMYLCATSRDRDRGQDEQFFGPGTRLTVL.

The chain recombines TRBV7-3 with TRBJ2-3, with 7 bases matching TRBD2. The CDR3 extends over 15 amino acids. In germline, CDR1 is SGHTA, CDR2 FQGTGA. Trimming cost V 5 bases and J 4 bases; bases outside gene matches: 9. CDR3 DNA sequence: TGTGCCAGCAGCATATCCGGGACTAAAGCAGATACGCAGTATTTT. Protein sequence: CASSISGTKADTQYF.